This is a list of T cell receptor beta chains from one sample in a study of blood T cells in healthy people across ages. Each CDR3 protein is one row after TCRdb ran MiXCR on the 5' RACE reads. Among 800,000 to 950,000 distinct CDR3 sequences, around 46% were seen once, and the ten largest hold 10% to 15%. The sequenced material came from blood. The receptors stem from a young man in good health. The CDR3 runs from the conserved cysteine through the conserved F or W. D genes are given only for firm matches. Clone size is stated in some rows and not others, as once, few, many or a class when expanded.

CDR3 length	clone size	D gene	V gene	J gene	CDR3 protein	CDR3 DNA
16	-	TRBD1	TRBV5-5	TRBJ1-4	CASSNRQGATNEKLFF	TGTGCCAGCAGCAATAGACAGGGCGCAACTAATGAAAAACTGTTTTTT
14	-	-	TRBV30	TRBJ2-3	CAGKLASNTDTQYF	TGTGCCGGGAAACTAGCTTCGAACACAGATACGCAGTATTTT
16	few	-	TRBV7-9	TRBJ2-1	CASSQYSLSGSSEQFF	TGTGCCAGCAGCCAATATTCTCTGTCAGGGAGTAGTGAGCAGTTCTTC
14	-	-	TRBV27	TRBJ2-7	CASSLAGVWNEQYF	TGTGCCAGCAGTTTAGCCGGGGTGTGGAACGAGCAGTACTTC
17	-	-	TRBV6-5	TRBJ2-2	CASSYTGRGLNTGELFF	TGTGCCAGCAGTTACACTGGACGGGGCTTGAACACCGGGGAGCTGTTTTTT
15	-	-	TRBV4-1	TRBJ2-7	CASSQEASVSYEQYF	TGCGCCAGCAGCCAAGAGGCCTCGGTCTCCTACGAGCAGTACTTC
15	-	-	TRBV5-1	TRBJ2-7	CASSLDREISWEQYF	TGCGCCAGCAGCTTGGACAGGGAAATTTCGTGGGAGCAGTACTTC
15	-	TRBD2	TRBV10-3	TRBJ2-7	CAISVSGGYSYEQYF	TGTGCCATCAGTGTCAGCGGGGGTTACTCCTACGAGCAGTACTTC
15	-	-	TRBV6-2/TRBV6-3	TRBJ2-7	CASSYGAHKTYEQYF	TGTGCCAGCAGTTACGGAGCGCATAAAACCTACGAGCAGTACTTC
14	-	-	TRBV7-2	TRBJ2-5	CASSLGGAAKTQYF	TGTGCCAGCAGCTTAGGGGGGGCCGCTAAGACCCAGTACTTC
12	-	-	TRBV29-1	TRBJ2-2	CSVEDLAGELFF	TGCAGCGTTGAAGATCTGGCCGGGGAGCTGTTTTTT
14	-	TRBD1	TRBV5-1	TRBJ1-2	CASSLDGTDYGYTF	TGCGCCAGCAGCTTGGATGGGACAGACTATGGCTACACCTTC
14	-	TRBD1	TRBV27	TRBJ2-7	CASRRTGSTYEQYF	TGTGCCAGCAGACGGACAGGGTCGACCTACGAGCAGTACTTC
11	-	-	TRBV29-1	TRBJ2-1	CSVDRGYEQFF	TGCAGCGTTGATCGGGGATATGAGCAGTTCTTC
15	-	TRBD2	TRBV4-1	TRBJ2-7	CASSQTSGGVYEQYF	TGCGCCAGCAGCCAGACTAGCGGGGGAGTCTACGAGCAGTACTTC
12	few	-	TRBV6-5	TRBJ2-5	CASRSRSETQYF	TGTGCCAGCAGATCTCGGAGTGAGACCCAGTACTTC
15	few	-	TRBV20-1	TRBJ2-1	CSAGPWELRYNEQFF	TGCAGTGCTGGCCCCTGGGAGCTACGGTACAATGAGCAGTTCTTC